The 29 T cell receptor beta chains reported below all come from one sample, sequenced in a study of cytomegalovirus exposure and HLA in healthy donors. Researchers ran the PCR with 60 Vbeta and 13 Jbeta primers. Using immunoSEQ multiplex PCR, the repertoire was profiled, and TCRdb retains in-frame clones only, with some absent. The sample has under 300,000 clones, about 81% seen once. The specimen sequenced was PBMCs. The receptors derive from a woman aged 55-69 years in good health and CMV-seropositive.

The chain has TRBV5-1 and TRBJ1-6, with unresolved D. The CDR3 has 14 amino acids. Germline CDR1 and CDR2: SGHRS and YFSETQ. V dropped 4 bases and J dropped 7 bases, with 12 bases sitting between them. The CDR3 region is CASSPREPNSPLHF. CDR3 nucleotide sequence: TGCGCCAGCAGCCCCCGGGAACCAAATTCACCCCTCCACTTT.

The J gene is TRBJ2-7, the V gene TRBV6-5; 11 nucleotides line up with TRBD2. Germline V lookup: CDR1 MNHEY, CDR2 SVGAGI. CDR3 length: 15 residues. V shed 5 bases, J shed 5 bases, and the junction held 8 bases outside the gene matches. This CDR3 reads CASSQLAGDFHEQYF. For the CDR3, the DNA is TGTGCCAGCAGTCAACTAGCGGGAGATTTCCACGAGCAGTACTTC.

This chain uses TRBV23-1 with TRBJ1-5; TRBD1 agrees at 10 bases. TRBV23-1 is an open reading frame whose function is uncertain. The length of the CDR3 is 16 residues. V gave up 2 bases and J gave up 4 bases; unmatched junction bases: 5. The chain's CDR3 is CASSQEWDRGNQPQHF. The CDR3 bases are TGCGCCAGCAGTCAAGAGTGGGACAGGGGAAATCAGCCCCAGCATTTT.

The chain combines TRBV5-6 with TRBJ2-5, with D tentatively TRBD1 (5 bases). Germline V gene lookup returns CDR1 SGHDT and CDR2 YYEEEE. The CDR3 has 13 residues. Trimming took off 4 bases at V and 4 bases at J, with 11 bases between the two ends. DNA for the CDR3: TGTGCCAGCAGCCACAGGCAATCAGAGACCCAGTACTTC. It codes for CASSHRQSETQYF.

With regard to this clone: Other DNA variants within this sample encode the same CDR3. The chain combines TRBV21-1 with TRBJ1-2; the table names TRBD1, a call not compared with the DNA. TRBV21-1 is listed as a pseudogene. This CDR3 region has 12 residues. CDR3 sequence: CASRQGDYGYTF. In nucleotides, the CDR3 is TGTGCCAGCAGACAGGGTGACTATGGCTACACCTTC.

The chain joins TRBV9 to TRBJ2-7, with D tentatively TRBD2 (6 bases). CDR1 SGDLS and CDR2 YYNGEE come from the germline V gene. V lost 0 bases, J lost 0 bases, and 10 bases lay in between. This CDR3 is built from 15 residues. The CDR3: CASSVDFSGSYEQYF. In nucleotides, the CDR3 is TGTGCCAGCAGCGTAGACTTTAGCGGCTCCTACGAGCAGTACTTC.

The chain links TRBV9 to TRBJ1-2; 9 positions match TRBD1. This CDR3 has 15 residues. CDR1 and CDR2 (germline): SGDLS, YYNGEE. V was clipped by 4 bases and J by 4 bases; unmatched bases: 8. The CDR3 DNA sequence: TGTGCCAGCAGCCTCCTGGACAGGGGCCTCTATGGCTACACCTTC. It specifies CASSLLDRGLYGYTF.

This CDR3 is CASTRDSPDYNEQFF. The CDR3 DNA reads TGCGCCAGCACACGGGACAGTCCTGACTACAATGAGCAGTTCTTC. V usage is TRBV5-1 and J usage is TRBJ2-1, with 7 bases identical to TRBD1. CDR3 length: 15 residues. Per the germline V gene, CDR1 is SGHRS and CDR2 is YFSETQ. The V and J ends lost 6 bases and 3 bases, in that order; junction bases with no gene match: 9.

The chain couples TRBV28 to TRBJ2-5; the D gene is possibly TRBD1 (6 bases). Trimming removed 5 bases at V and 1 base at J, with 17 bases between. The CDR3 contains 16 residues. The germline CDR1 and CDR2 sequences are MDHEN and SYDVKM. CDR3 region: CASSPQGRGFQETQYF. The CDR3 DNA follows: TGTGCCAGCAGTCCCCAGGGCAGGGGCTTCCAAGAGACCCAGTACTTC. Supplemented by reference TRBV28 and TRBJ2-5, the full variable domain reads DVKVTQSSRYLVKRTGEKVFLECVQDMDHENMFWYRQDPGLGLRLIYFSYDVKMKEKGDIPEGYSVSREKKERFSLILESASTNQTSMYLCASSPQGRGFQETQYFGPGTRLLVL.

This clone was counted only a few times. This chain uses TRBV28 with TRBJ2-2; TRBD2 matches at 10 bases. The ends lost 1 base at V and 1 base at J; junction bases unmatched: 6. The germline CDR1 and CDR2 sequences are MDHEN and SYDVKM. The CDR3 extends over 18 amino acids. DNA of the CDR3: TGTGCCAGCAGTTTATTCCTTTTAGCGGGAGGGAACACCGGGGAGCTGTTTTTT. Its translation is CASSLFLLAGGNTGELFF.

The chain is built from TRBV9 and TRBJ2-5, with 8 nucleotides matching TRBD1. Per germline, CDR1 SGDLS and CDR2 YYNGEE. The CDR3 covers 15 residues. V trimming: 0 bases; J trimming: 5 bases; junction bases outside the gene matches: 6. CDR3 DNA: TGTGCCAGCAGCGTAGCAGGGGGCAGCGAGGAGACCCAGTACTTC. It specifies CASSVAGGSEETQYF.

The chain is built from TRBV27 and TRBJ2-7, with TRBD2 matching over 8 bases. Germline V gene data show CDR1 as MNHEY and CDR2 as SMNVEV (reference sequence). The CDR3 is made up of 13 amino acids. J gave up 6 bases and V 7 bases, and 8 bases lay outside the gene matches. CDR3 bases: TGTGCCAGCAAGAGTTCGGGAGGGCTCGAGCAGTACTTC. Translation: CASKSSGGLEQYF.

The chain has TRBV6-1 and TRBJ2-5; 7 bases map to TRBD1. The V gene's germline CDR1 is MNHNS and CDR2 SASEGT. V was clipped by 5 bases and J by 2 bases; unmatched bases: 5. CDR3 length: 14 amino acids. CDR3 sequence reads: CASSLRGIQETQYF. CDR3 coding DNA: TGTGCCAGCAGTCTCAGGGGGATTCAAGAGACCCAGTACTTC.

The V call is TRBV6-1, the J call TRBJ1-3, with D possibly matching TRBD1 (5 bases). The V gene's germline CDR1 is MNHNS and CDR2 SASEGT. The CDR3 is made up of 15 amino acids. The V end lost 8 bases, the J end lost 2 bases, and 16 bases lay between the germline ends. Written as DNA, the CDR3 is TGTGCCAGCGGGTCGGCGGACACCCCTGGAAACACCATATATTTT. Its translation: CASGSADTPGNTIYF.

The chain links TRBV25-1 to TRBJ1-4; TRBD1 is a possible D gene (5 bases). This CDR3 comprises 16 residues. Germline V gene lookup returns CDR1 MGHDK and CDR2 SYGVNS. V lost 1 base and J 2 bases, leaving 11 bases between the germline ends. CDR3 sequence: CASSELAGVTNEKLFF. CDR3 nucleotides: TGTGCCAGCAGTGAATTAGCGGGGGTCACTAATGAAAAACTGTTTTTT.

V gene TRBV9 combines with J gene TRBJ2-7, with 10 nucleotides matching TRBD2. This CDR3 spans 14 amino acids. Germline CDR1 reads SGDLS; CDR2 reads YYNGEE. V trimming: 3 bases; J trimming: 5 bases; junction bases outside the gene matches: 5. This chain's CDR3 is CASSGGTSVDEQYF. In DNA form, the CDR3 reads TGTGCCAGCAGCGGCGGGACTAGCGTCGACGAGCAGTACTTC.

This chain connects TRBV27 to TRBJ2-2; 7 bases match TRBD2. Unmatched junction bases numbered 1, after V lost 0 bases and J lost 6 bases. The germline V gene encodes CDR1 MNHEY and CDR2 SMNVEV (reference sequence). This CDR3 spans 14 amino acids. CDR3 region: CASSLSRGAGELFF. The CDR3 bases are TGTGCCAGCAGTTTATCCCGGGGGGCCGGGGAGCTGTTTTTT.

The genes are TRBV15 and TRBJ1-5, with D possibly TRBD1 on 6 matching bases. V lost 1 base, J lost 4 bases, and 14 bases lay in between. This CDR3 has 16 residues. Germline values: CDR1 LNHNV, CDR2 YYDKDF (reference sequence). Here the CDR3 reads CATSRGWDTPNQPQHF. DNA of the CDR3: TGTGCCACCAGCAGAGGTTGGGACACCCCGAATCAGCCCCAGCATTTT.

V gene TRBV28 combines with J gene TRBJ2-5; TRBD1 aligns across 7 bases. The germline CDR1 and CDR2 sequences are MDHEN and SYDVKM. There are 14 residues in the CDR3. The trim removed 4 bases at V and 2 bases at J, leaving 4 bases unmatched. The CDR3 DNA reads TGTGCCAGCAGTTCCAGACAGGGTCAAGAGACCCAGTACTTC. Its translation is CASSSRQGQETQYF.

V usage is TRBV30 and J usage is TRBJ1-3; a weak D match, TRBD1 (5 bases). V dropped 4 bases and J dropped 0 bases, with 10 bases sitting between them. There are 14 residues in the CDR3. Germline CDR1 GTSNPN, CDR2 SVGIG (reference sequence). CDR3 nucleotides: TGTGCCTGGACCGGAGGGGCCTCTGGAAACACCATATATTTT. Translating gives CAWTGGASGNTIYF.

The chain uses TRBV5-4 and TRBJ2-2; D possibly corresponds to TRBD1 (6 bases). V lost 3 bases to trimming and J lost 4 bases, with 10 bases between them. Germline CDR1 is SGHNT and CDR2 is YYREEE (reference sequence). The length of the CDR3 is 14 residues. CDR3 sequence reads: CASSSDRTTGELFF. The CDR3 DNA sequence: TGTGCCAGCAGCTCTGACAGGACCACCGGGGAGCTGTTTTTT.

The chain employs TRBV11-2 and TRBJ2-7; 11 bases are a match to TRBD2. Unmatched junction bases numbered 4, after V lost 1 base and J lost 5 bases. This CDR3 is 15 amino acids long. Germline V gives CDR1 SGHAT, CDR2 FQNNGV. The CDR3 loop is CASSLVSGRGDEQYF. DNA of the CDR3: TGTGCCAGCAGCTTAGTTAGCGGGAGGGGTGACGAGCAGTACTTC. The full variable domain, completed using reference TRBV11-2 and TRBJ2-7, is EAGVAQSPRYKIIEKRQSVAFWCNPISGHATLYWYQQILGQGPKLLIQFQNNGVVDDSQLPKDRFSAERLKGVDSTLKIQPAKLEDSAVYLCASSLVSGRGDEQYFGPGTRLTVT.

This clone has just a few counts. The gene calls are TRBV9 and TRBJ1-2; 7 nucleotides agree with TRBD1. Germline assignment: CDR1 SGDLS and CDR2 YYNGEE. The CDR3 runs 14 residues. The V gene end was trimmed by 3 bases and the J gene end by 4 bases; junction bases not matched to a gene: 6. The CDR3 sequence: CASSETGKGYGYTF. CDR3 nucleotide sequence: TGTGCCAGCAGCGAGACAGGGAAGGGCTATGGCTACACCTTC.

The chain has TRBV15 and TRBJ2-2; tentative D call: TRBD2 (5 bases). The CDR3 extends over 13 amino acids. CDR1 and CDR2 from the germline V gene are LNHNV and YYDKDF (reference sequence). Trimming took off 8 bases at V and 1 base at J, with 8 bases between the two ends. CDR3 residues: CATAAGNTGELFF. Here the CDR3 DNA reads TGTGCCACCGCGGCGGGGAACACCGGGGAGCTGTTTTTT.

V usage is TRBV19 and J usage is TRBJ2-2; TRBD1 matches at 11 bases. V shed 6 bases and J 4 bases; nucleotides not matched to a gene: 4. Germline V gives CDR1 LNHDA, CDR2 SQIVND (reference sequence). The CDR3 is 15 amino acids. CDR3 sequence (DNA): TGTGCCAGTAGAACCGGGACAGGGGGCACCGGGGAGCTGTTTTTT. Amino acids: CASRTGTGGTGELFF.

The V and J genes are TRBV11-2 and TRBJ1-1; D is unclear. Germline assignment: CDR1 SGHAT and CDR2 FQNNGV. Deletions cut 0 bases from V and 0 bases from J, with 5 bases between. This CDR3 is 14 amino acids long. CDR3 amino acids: CASSLELMNTEAFF. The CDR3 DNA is TGTGCCAGCAGCTTAGAACTCATGAACACTGAAGCTTTCTTT.

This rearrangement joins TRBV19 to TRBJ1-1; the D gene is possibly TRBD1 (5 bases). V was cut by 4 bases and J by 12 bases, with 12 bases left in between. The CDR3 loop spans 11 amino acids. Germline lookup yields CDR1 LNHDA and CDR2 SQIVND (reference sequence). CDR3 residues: CASSTRGGTFF. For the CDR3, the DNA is TGTGCCAGTAGTACCCGCGGGGGTACTTTCTTT.

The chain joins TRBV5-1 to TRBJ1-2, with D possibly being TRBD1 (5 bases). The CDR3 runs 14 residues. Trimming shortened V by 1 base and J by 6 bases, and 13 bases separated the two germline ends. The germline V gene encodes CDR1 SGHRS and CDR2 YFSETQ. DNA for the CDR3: TGCGCCAGCAGCTTGAGGTCCAAACAGGATGGCTACACCTTC. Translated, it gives CASSLRSKQDGYTF.

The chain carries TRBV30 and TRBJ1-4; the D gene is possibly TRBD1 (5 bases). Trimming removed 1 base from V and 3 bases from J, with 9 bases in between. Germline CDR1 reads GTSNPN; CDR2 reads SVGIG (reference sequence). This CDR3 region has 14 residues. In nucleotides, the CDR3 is TGTGCCTGGAGTGCAGGGCAATCTAATGAAAAACTGTTTTTT. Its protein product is CAWSAGQSNEKLFF.